This TCR beta chain is drawn from a study of T-cell memory formation after mild COVID-19. Regarding the study as a whole: Some clones that responded turned up in pre-infection memory, which suggests that cross-reactive memory joined in. CM and EM subsets held most contracting CD4+ clones; EMRA held CD8+ ones. A balance of CD4 and CD8 characterized clones contracting day 15 to 85, whereas later expanders leaned CD4+.

Trimming removed 3 bases from V and 5 bases from J, with 9 bases in between. The CDR3 runs 13 residues. Looked up from germline, CDR1 is KGHDR and CDR2 is SFDVKD. With regard to this clonotype: What it recognizes is unknown.

cDNA libraries for TCR alpha and TCR beta, carrying sample barcodes and UMIs, came from 5'RACE with constant-segment primers. TCRdb independently ran MiXCR on the 5' RACE reads; one entry per CDR3 protein. The repertoire holds 390,000 or so distinct CDR3 sequences, with roughly 15% as singletons. The V gene is TRBV24-1, the J gene TRBJ2-5; a weak D match, TRBD1 (5 bases). The sequence was obtained from a man younger than 35 who had mild COVID-19 (a few samples of this study predate the infection). Cell type and time point are not known. Source material: PBMCs or a T cell subset sorted from them (not recorded which). DNA for the CDR3: TGTGCCACCAGTGATGGGGCGCTGGAGACCCAGTACTTC. It specifies CATSDGALETQYF.